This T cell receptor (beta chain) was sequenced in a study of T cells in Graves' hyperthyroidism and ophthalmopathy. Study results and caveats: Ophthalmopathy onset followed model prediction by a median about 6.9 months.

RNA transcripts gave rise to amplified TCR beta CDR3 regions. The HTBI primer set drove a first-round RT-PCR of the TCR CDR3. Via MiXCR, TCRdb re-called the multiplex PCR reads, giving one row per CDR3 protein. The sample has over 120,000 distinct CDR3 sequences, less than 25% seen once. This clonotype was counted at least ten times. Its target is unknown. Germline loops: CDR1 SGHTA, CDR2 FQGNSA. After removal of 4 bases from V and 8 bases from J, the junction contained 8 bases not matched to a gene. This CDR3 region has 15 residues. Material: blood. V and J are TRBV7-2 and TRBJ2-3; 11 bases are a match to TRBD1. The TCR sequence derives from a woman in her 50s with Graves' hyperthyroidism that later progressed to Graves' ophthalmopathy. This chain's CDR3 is CASSYSGTGGVTQYF. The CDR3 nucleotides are TGTGCCAGCAGCTATTCCGGGACAGGGGGAGTTACGCAGTATTTT. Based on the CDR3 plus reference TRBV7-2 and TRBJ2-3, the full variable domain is GAGVSQSPSNKVTEKGKDVELRCDPISGHTALYWYRQSLGQGLEFLIYFQGNSAPDKSGLPSDRFSAERTGGSVSTLTIQRTQQEDSAVYLCASSYSGTGGVTQYFGPGTRLTVL.